This TCR beta chain originates from a study of blood T cell repertoires in COVID-19. This CDR3 contains 17 residues. Some clones are missing from TCRdb's copy, which holds only in-frame ones; the method was immunoSEQ multiplex PCR. The sample carries about 250,000 clones, more than 70% recorded once. The chain carries TRBV21-1 and TRBJ2-6; the DNA was not compared with TRBD1, the D call given in the table. TRBV21-1 is annotated as a pseudogene. This TCR was recovered from a woman in her twenties or thirties with COVID-19, enrolled during active disease. The sequenced sample consisted of peripheral blood. CDR3 amino acids: CASSPRGAGSGANVLTF. As DNA, the CDR3 is TGTGCCAGCAGCCCCAGGGGTGCCGGCTCTGGGGCCAACGTCCTGACTTTC.